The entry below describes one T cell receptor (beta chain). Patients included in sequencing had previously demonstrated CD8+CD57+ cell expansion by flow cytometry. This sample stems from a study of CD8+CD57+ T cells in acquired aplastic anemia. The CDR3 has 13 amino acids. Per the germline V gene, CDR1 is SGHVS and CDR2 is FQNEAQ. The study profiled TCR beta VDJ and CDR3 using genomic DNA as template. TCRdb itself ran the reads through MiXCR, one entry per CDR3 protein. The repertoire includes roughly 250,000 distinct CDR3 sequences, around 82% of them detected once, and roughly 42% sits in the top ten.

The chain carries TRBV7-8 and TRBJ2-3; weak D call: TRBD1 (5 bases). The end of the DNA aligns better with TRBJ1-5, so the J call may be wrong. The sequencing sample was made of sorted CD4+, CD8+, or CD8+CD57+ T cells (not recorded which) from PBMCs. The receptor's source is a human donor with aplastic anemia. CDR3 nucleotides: TGTGCCAGCAGCGACGGGGGAGCAGATGCGCAGCATTTT. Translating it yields CASSDGGADAQHF.